This T cell receptor beta chain stems from a study of identical twins. TCRdb fed the 5' RACE reads into MiXCR, producing one record per CDR3 protein. The data contain about 660,000 distinct CDR3 sequences, 8.5% to 9.5% of them seen just once; the ten biggest clones take up more than 0.75%. The CDR3 is 14 amino acids. Per germline, CDR1 SGDLS and CDR2 YYNGEE. V gave up 0 bases and J gave up 3 bases, with 9 bases separating them. The data also belong to a second study, concerning yellow fever vaccine responses in identical twins.

The chain employs TRBV9 and TRBJ1-1, with unresolved D. The sequencing input was PBMCs. This clonotype was obtained from a woman younger than 35 in good health. The CDR3 DNA follows: TGTGCCAGCAGCGTAGAAGGGTTGGACACTGAAGCTTTCTTT. Amino acid sequence: CASSVEGLDTEAFF.